This TCR beta chain was captured in a study of CD8 T cells in ankylosing spondylitis. TCRdb independently ran MiXCR on the 5' RACE reads; one entry per CDR3 protein. The table includes over 200,000 distinct CDR3 sequences, roughly a tenth detected once. As concerns this clonotype: Its specificity is unknown.

Study observations and caveats: Significant enrichment of disease-linked clones was reportedly seen in matched ankylosing spondylitis synovial fluid. A number of the motif variants had already been described in reactive arthritis synovial fluid and blood.

The CDR3 contains 15 residues. With 1 base clipped from V and 4 bases from J, the junction kept 3 bases outside the gene matches. Germline assignment: CDR1 MNHEY and CDR2 SMNVEV (reference sequence). The clonotype was recovered from a male donor with ankylosing spondylitis or in good health (not recorded which). Sequencing input: blood, either unsorted or a sorted T cell fraction (not recorded which). The rearrangement links TRBV27 to TRBJ2-2; 7 positions match TRBD1. As DNA, the CDR3 is TGTGCCAGCAGTTTATTGGACAGGAGCACCGGGGAGCTGTTTTTT. Translating gives CASSLLDRSTGELFF.